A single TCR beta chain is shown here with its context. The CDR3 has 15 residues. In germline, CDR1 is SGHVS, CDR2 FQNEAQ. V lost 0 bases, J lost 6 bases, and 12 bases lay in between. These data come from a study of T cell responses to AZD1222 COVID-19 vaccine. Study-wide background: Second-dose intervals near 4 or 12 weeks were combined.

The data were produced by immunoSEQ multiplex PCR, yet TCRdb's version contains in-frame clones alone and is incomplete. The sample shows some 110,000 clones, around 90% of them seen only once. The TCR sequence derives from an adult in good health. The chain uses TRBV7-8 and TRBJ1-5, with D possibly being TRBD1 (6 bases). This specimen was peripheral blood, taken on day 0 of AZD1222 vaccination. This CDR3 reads CASSLAGGASQPQHF. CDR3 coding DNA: TGTGCCAGCAGCTTAGCCGGGGGGGCTAGTCAGCCCCAGCATTTT.